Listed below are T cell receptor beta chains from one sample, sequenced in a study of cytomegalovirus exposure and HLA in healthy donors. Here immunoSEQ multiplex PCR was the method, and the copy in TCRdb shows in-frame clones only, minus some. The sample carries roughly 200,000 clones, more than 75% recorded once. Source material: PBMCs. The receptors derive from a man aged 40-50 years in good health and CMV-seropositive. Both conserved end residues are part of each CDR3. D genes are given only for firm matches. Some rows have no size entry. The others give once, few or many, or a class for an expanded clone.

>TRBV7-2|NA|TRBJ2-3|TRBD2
CASSLVSSGGPDTQYF
TGTGCCAGCAGCTTAGTCTCTAGCGGGGGGCCAGATACGCAGTATTTT
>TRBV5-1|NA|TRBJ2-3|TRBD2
CASRPSGSADTQYF
TGCGCCAGCAGACCCAGCGGGAGCGCAGATACGCAGTATTTT
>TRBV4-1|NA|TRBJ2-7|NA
CASSQERGAFYEQYF
TGCGCCAGCAGCCAAGAACGGGGGGCTTTTTACGAGCAGTACTTC
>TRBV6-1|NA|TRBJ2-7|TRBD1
CASSEARLDRDYEQYF
TGTGCCAGCAGTGAAGCGAGGCTGGACAGGGACTACGAGCAGTACTTC
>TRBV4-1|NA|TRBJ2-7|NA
CASSQGGTAAYEQYF
TGCGCCAGCAGCCAAGGGGGGACTGCGGCCTACGAGCAGTACTTC
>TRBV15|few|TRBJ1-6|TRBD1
CATSTGGTGKNSPLHF
TGTGCCACCAGCACGGGGGGGACAGGGAAGAATTCACCCCTCCACTTT
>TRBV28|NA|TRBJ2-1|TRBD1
CASSPGTDYNEQFF
TGTGCCAGCAGCCCCGGGACAGACTACAATGAGCAGTTCTTC
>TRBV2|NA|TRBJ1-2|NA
CAIPPGGWDYGYTF
TGTGCCATCCCCCCGGGGGGATGGGACTATGGCTACACCTTC
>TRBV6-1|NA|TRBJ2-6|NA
CASRVPVGANVLTF
TGTGCCAGCAGGGTCCCAGTCGGGGCCAACGTCCTGACTTTC
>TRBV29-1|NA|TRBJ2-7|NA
CSVELGGWEQYF
TGCAGCGTTGAATTAGGCGGGTGGGAGCAGTACTTC
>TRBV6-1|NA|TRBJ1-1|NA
CASSQNRCEAFF
TGTGCCAGCAGTCAAAACAGGTGTGAAGCTTTCTTT
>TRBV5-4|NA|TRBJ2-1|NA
CASSLTGGDIQFF
TGTGCCAGCAGCTTGACTGGTGGAGATATTCAGTTCTTC
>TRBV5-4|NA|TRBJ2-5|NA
CASSWDWGSETQYF
TGTGCCAGCAGCTGGGACTGGGGGTCAGAGACCCAGTACTTC
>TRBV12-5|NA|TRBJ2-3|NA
CASHGTDTQYF
TGTGCTAGTCACGGGACAGATACGCAGTATTTT
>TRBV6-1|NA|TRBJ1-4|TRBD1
CASRKDRLGNEKLFF
TGTGCCAGCAGGAAGGACAGGCTGGGGAATGAAAAACTGTTTTTT
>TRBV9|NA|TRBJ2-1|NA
CASSRGNEQFF
TGTGCCAGCAGCAGGGGAAATGAGCAGTTCTTC
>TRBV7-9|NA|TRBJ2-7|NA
CASSSRGSYEQYF
TGTGCCAGCAGCTCGCGGGGCAGTTACGAGCAGTACTTC
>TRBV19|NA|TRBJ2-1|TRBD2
CATRTSGSGDEQFF
TGTGCCACCAGGACTAGCGGGAGTGGGGATGAGCAGTTCTTC
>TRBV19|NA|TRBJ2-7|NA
CAITWEQRSYEQYF
TGTGCCATTACCTGGGAGCAGCGCTCCTACGAGCAGTACTTC
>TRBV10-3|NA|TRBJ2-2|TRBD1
CAMGGTGDTGELFF
TGTGCCATGGGTGGGACAGGGGACACCGGGGAGCTGTTTTTT
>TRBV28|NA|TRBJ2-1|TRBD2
CASSGTNYVF
TGTGCCAGCAGCGGGACTAATTACGTCTTC
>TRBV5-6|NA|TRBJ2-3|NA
CASSLAADTQYF
TGTGCCAGCAGTCTGGCGGCAGATACGCAGTATTTT
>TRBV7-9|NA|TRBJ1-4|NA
CASSLADGQGLFF
TGTGCCAGCAGCTTAGCAGACGGACAAGGACTGTTTTTT
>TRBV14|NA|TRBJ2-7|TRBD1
CASSQYRGEQYF
TGTGCCAGCAGCCAATACAGGGGCGAGCAGTACTTC
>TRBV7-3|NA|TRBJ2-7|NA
CASRQTGGTGGPYEQYF
TGTGCCAGCAGACAGACAGGGGGAACGGGAGGGCCCTACGAGCAGTACTTC
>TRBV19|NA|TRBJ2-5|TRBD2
CASSIGATSVGGETQYF
TGTGCCAGTAGTATAGGCGCGACTAGCGTGGGGGGAGAGACCCAGTACTTC
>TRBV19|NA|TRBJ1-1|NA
CASSPEDSSNTEAFF
TGTGCCAGTAGTCCCGAGGACAGTTCGAACACTGAAGCTTTCTTT
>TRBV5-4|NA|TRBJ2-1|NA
CASSSLGGSSYNEQFF
TGTGCCAGCAGCTCCCTCGGCGGCAGCTCCTACAATGAGCAGTTCTTC
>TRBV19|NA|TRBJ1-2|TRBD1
CASTGTVNYGYTF
TGTGCCAGTACTGGGACAGTAAACTATGGCTACACCTTC
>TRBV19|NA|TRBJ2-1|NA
CASSIALSSYNEQFF
TGTGCCAGTAGTATAGCACTGAGCTCCTACAATGAGCAGTTCTTC
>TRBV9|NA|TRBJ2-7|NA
CASSPSRMAYEQYF
TGTGCCAGCAGCCCCAGCAGGATGGCCTACGAGCAGTACTTC
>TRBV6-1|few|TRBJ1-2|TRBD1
CASSGGQGAPLYGYTF
TGTGCCAGCAGTGGGGGACAGGGGGCGCCTCTCTATGGCTACACCTTC
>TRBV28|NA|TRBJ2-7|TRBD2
CASSLLASGSTNPYEQYF
TGTGCCAGCAGTTTATTGGCTAGCGGGAGCACCAACCCCTACGAGCAGTACTTC
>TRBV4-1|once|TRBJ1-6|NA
CASSQVTTDASRSPLHF
TGCGCCAGCAGCCAAGTTACGACCGACGCTTCGAGGTCACCCCTCCACTTT
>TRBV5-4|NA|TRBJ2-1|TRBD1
CASSLEQGAESSYNEQFF
TGTGCCAGCAGCTTGGAACAGGGGGCCGAGAGCTCCTACAATGAGCAGTTCTTC